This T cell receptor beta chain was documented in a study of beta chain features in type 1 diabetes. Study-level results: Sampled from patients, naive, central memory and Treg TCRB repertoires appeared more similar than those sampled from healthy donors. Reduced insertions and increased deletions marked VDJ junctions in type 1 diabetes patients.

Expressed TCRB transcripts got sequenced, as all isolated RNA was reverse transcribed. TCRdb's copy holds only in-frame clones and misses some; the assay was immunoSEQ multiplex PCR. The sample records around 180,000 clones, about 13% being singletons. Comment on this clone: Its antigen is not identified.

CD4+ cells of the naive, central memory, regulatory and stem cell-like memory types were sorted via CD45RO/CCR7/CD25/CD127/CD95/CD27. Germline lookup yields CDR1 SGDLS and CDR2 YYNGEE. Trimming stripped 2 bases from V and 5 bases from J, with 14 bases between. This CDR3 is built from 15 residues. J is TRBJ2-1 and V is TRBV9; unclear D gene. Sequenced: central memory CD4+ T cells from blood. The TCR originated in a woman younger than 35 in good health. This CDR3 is CASSVLVSTDNEQFF. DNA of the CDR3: TGTGCCAGCAGCGTTTTGGTCTCAACAGACAATGAGCAGTTCTTC.